These T cell receptor beta chains were read from a single sample in a study of cytomegalovirus exposure and HLA in healthy donors. Measured with immunoSEQ multiplex PCR; TCRdb has only the in-frame clones, and not every one. The sample records about 85,000 clones, about 66% being singletons. The sample taken for sequencing was PBMCs. The receptor set was obtained from a man aged 30 to 45 in good health and CMV-seronegative. Both conserved end residues are part of each CDR3. A D gene is named only where the DNA matches it firmly. Some rows mark clone size as missing; the rest say once, few, many or name a class of expanded clone.

size	D	J	V	DNA	CDR3
few	.	TRBJ1-2	TRBV5-4	TGTGCCAGCAGCTTGAGAGAGGGAGGAGTCTATGGCTACACCTTC	CASSLREGGVYGYTF
.	TRBD2	TRBJ2-3	TRBV7-2	TGTGCCAGCAGCCCACAGCGGGGCGGACCCGATACGCAGTATTTT	CASSPQRGGPDTQYF
.	.	TRBJ1-1	TRBV25-1	TGTGCCAGCAGTGAATGGGAGAAGGGGGGGATGAACACTGAAGCTTTCTTT	CASSEWEKGGMNTEAFF
.	.	TRBJ1-1	TRBV30	TGTGCCTGGAGGGAACAGGGCACTGAAGCTTTCTTT	CAWREQGTEAFF
.	.	TRBJ1-1	TRBV19	TGTGCCAGTAGTAGGCCCAACAGGGCTCCGGAAGCTTTCTTT	CASSRPNRAPEAFF
few	.	TRBJ1-3	TRBV9	TGTGCCAGCAGCGTAGTCGGCAGGGATGGAAACACCATATATTTT	CASSVVGRDGNTIYF
.	TRBD2	TRBJ2-1	TRBV5-1	TGCGCCAGCAGCGGCGGGACTAGCGGGCTTTACAATGAGCAGTTCTTC	CASSGGTSGLYNEQFF
.	TRBD2	TRBJ2-7	TRBV6-5	TGTGCCAGCAGTTACTCGGGAGGGATATACGGCGAGCAGTACTTC	CASSYSGGIYGEQYF
many	TRBD1	TRBJ1-3	TRBV28	TGTGCCAGCAGTTCCCCGACAGGGCGGGACACCATATATTTT	CASSSPTGRDTIYF
.	TRBD2	TRBJ2-3	TRBV27	TGTGCCAGCAGTTCCACCTCTAGCGGGAGGGCCAGGGATACGCAGTATTTT	CASSSTSSGRARDTQYF
few	TRBD2	TRBJ2-1	TRBV5-1	TGCGCCAGCAGCTTGTCCGGGAGGAGAAATGAGCAGTTCTTC	CASSLSGRRNEQFF
.	TRBD2	TRBJ2-1	TRBV7-6	TGTGCCAGCAGCTTGCGGGGGAGCTCCTACAATGAGCAGTTCTTC	CASSLRGSSYNEQFF
.	TRBD1	TRBJ2-7	TRBV27	TGTGCCAGCAGTAAAGGACAGGGGAAGAACTACGAGCAGTACTTC	CASSKGQGKNYEQYF
.	TRBD1	TRBJ1-4	TRBV5-1	TGCGCCAGCAGCAGGAAACCCGACAGGGAGAAAACTAATGAAAAACTGTTTTTT	CASSRKPDREKTNEKLFF
.	TRBD2	TRBJ2-1	TRBV30	TGTGCCTGGAGTCTAGCGGGAGAGTGGAATGAGCAGTTCTTC	CAWSLAGEWNEQFF
.	.	TRBJ1-5	TRBV4-1	TGCGCCAGCAGCCAAGATTTGGGGGCCTTAAATCAGCCCCAGCATTTT	CASSQDLGALNQPQHF
.	TRBD1	TRBJ1-1	TRBV30	TGTGCCTGGAGTATCGGGACAGGGTGGACTGAAGCTTTCTTT	CAWSIGTGWTEAFF
medium-sized	TRBD1	TRBJ1-2	TRBV7-9	TGTGCCAGCAGCAAGGGACAGGCGACCAGGAGCGATGGCTACACCTTC	CASSKGQATRSDGYTF
.	TRBD1	TRBJ2-5	TRBV28	TGTGCCAGCAGTTCGCCCTTAACAGGGGGCGGAGAGACCCAGTACTTC	CASSSPLTGGGETQYF
.	.	TRBJ2-1	TRBV19	TGTGCCAGTAAGCTGGCAGGGGCCTACAATGAGCAGTTCTTC	CASKLAGAYNEQFF
.	.	TRBJ2-7	TRBV7-2	TGTGCCAGCAGCGACAATACGGGGACCTACGAGCAGTACTTC	CASSDNTGTYEQYF
.	.	TRBJ1-3	TRBV18	TGTGCCAGCTCACCGCCGACAGTTTTCCCTGGAAACACCATATATTTT	CASSPPTVFPGNTIYF
.	TRBD1	TRBJ2-7	TRBV19	TGTGCCAGTAGTATCGCTATGGTCTCGGGACAGGGGGACGAGCAGTACTTC	CASSIAMVSGQGDEQYF
.	.	TRBJ2-7	TRBV5-1	TGCGCCAGCAGCTCCGGGAACTACGAGCAGTACTTC	CASSSGNYEQYF
.	.	TRBJ2-3	TRBV27	TGTGCCAGCAGGAGGGGGGGAGGGCCCACAGATACGCAGTATTTT	CASRRGGGPTDTQYF
.	TRBD1	TRBJ2-5	TRBV5-4	TGTGCAACCAGCTCTGGGGACAGGGTTGGGGAGACCCAGTACTTC	CATSSGDRVGETQYF
.	TRBD2	TRBJ2-2	TRBV27	TGTGCCAGCAGTTCGACTAGCGGGGGATCGGTCGGGGAGCTGTTTTTT	CASSSTSGGSVGELFF
few	.	TRBJ2-7	TRBV6-5	TGTGCCAGCAGTTACGGCTTTGGGCACGAGCAGTACTTC	CASSYGFGHEQYF
.	.	TRBJ1-5	TRBV6-5	TGTGCCAGCAGTTACGCAGGGATGAGTCAGCCCCAGCATTTT	CASSYAGMSQPQHF
.	.	TRBJ2-3	TRBV27	TGTGCCAGCAGCGTCGGGACATTTGGTAGCACAGATACGCAGTATTTT	CASSVGTFGSTDTQYF
few	.	TRBJ1-3	TRBV29-1	TGCAGCGTTGACATGGGAGTCCAGGAGGGAAACACCATATATTTT	CSVDMGVQEGNTIYF
.	.	TRBJ1-2	TRBV6-5	TGTGCCAGCAGTTACTCTCCTACAGGGCCTGGCTACACCTTC	CASSYSPTGPGYTF
.	.	TRBJ1-1	TRBV6-5	TGTGCCACCAGCGGGGGGCCCGGGTACACTGAAGCTTTCTTT	CATSGGPGYTEAFF
.	TRBD1	TRBJ1-1	TRBV9	TGTGCCAGCAGCGTAGCGGCAGGGGGCACTGAAGCTTTCTTT	CASSVAAGGTEAFF
once	TRBD1	TRBJ2-5	TRBV2	TGTGCCAGTCAGGACAGGGCGAGGCAAGAGACCCAGTACTTC	CASQDRARQETQYF
.	.	TRBJ2-3	TRBV7-2	TGTGCCAGCAGCTCTGGGTGGGGCGGAACGCAGTATTTT	CASSSGWGGTQYF
.	TRBD1	TRBJ1-5	TRBV5-8	TGTGCCAGCAGAATCCGGGACAGGGGGCCAAATCAGCCCCAGCATTTT	CASRIRDRGPNQPQHF
.	.	TRBJ1-1	TRBV25-1	TGTGCCAGCAAATCGGGTCTAAACACTGAAGCTTTCTTT	CASKSGLNTEAFF
.	TRBD1	TRBJ2-1	TRBV10-3	TGTGCCATCAGTGATAGACAGGGCGCATCCTACAATGAGCAGTTCTTC	CAISDRQGASYNEQFF
.	.	TRBJ2-1	TRBV7-2	TGTGCCAGCAGCTTAGCGACAGGTACCTTTAATGAGCAGTTCTTC	CASSLATGTFNEQFF
.	.	TRBJ2-3	TRBV7-9	TGTGCCAGCGCCTACACAGATACGCAGTATTTT	CASAYTDTQYF
few	.	TRBJ2-2	TRBV6-4	TGTGCCAGTCGGAGAGAAGTGGGTACCGGGGAGCTGTTTTTT	CASRREVGTGELFF
.	.	TRBJ2-7	TRBV11-2	TGTGCCAGCAGCTTATTACAGGACCTCTACGAGCAGTACTTC	CASSLLQDLYEQYF
.	TRBD1	TRBJ1-1	TRBV6-5	TGTGCCAGCAGTCGTCGGACAGGTAACACTGAAGCTTTCTTT	CASSRRTGNTEAFF
once	TRBD2	TRBJ2-3	TRBV11-1	TGTGCCAGCAGGAATTACCTAGCGGGGGGCCCAGGAGATACGCAGTATTTT	CASRNYLAGGPGDTQYF
.	TRBD2	TRBJ2-1	TRBV5-1	TGCGCCAGCAGCCGTTCGGGACTAGCCTCCTACAATGAGCAGTTCTTC	CASSRSGLASYNEQFF
.	.	TRBJ2-2	TRBV19	TGTGCCAGTAGTATATTTCGTGAGACCGGGGAGCTGTTTTTT	CASSIFRETGELFF
once	.	TRBJ1-5	TRBV7-2	TGTGCCAGCAGCTTCCTCAGGGGAGCCCAGCATTTT	CASSFLRGAQHF
.	.	TRBJ1-1	TRBV6-6	TGTGCCAGAGGGGGGGCTGCAACTGAAGCTTTCTTT	CARGGAATEAFF
.	.	TRBJ1-2	TRBV5-1	TGCGCCAGCAGCTTAGGGACTGTCAACTATGGCTACACCTTC	CASSLGTVNYGYTF
.	.	TRBJ2-5	TRBV27	TGTGCCAGCAGCACTTTAAGAGCGGGCCAAGAGACCCAGTACTTC	CASSTLRAGQETQYF
.	TRBD1	TRBJ1-2	TRBV30	TGTCCCTGGAGTGCCTCCTGGACAGGGGGCAAAGGCTACACCTTC	CPWSASWTGGKGYTF
.	TRBD2	TRBJ2-2	TRBV9	TGTGCCAGCAGCCCCCGAGGTAGCGGGAGGGCTGGGGAGCTGTTTTTT	CASSPRGSGRAGELFF
.	TRBD1	TRBJ1-2	TRBV4-1	TGCGCCAGCAGAAGGATGGGACAGGGGCCACTCGGCTATGGCTACACCTTC	CASRRMGQGPLGYGYTF
.	.	TRBJ2-6	TRBV5-8	TGTGCCAGCAGCTTGGGTGGAGCTGGGGCCAACGTCCTGACTTTC	CASSLGGAGANVLTF
.	TRBD1	TRBJ2-7	TRBV14	TGTGCCAGCAGCCGGACAGGCTCGACCCCCGAGCAGTACTTC	CASSRTGSTPEQYF
.	.	TRBJ2-7	TRBV5-1	TGCGCCAGCAGCCCCGGACAGTCGGGCGAGCAGTACTTC	CASSPGQSGEQYF